This TCR beta chain was sequenced for a study of long-term antiretroviral therapy in people with HIV (dated by TCRdb to the early 2020s). Some background on the complete study: The earliest samples were collected about a decade before the 2015 WHO recommendation for immediate ART, when ART was typically delayed until CD4 counts fell. A total of 150 to 200 cryopreserved PBMC samples came from a few dozen adults with confirmed HIV infection and were collected serially over a mean of roughly six years (range 1-12). A retrospective serial study tested whether changes in peripheral blood TRB repertoire composition and diversity were associated with ART initiation and durable HIV suppression. Of the approximately 30 participants with HIV, 10 to 11 were female. Test extractions of a monoclonal T-cell line alongside a few dozen polyclonal samples showed no cross-contamination during QIAcube processing.

Concerning this clone itself: Its antigen is not yet known. One base away there is no much larger clone; base qualities are not given.

Spanning cysteine to phenylalanine, the CDR3 consists of 13 amino acids. The CDR3 DNA has 39 bases and is translated from base 1. The V end gives up 6 bases and the J end 4 bases, leaving 5 bases in the junction not matched to a gene. From a lookup of the germline V gene, CDR1 and CDR2 are MNHEY and SVGAGI. Study-level results and caveats: Samples dated from about 2004 to 2018, and the ART regimens used may be less effective than current ones. Since PBMC availability was limited, sequencing covered only the TCR beta chain, with no alpha chain pairing. Narrower CDR3 length ranges were observed in HIV repertoires than in controls, and an antigen-experienced repertoire with only a slight naive shift after ART was suggested by the network structure. Starting ART was linked to a significant rise in TRB diversity, yet even with long-term ART the diversity remained significantly lower than in transplant donor controls. Inferences about post-ART repertoire changes were limited because no data were available on ART adherence, viral resistance or therapy changes. At every time point, the repertoire was dominated by expanded TRB clones first identified before ART initiation, although this dominance fluctuated and, in many PLHIV, declined after ART. Because pre-ART samples had limited cell numbers, profiling was done on unsorted PBMC rather than on sorted CD4+ and CD8+ T cells.

To be included, a participant needed at least one PBMC sample from before ART initiation plus at least two post-ART samples. Treatment was received in the United States of America by all participants with HIV. Before DNA extraction, cryopreserved samples of roughly 0.95-10 million PBMC were thawed and washed. At the time of the earliest PBMC sample for each participant with HIV, ages ranged from roughly 23 to 60 years. Per participant, PBMC samples came from 1-4 timepoints prior to ART initiation and 2-8 timepoints following ART initiation, for a median of 7 samples. For every participant, serial HIV viral load, CD4+ T-cell count, ART history and demographic data were obtained. Using a Qiagen kit on a QIAcube, genomic DNA was extracted from unsorted PBMC, with samples processed in batches of 12. The immunoSEQ hsTCRB v3.0 assay was used at survey level resolution to sequence the TRB variable region. The target sequencing depth for TRB was about 40,000-55,000 T-cell genomes per sample. TRB libraries were pooled and sequenced on an Illumina MiSeq using a v3 150-cycle kit. The authors' analysis ran thus. Repertoire analysis was run in R within a reproducible Nextflow workflow that covered QC, data transformation and analysis. LymphoSeq2, an R package for AIRR-Seq data exploration, was used to implement custom analyses. After excluding a few samples that yielded fewer than 5000 total TRB sequences, approximately 170 HIV repertoires remained for analysis. Among the 200 or so HIV repertoires that were kept, roughly 58 were collected before ART initiation and about 130 were collected after ART initiation. Each repertoire was downsampled to 5000 TRB nucleotide sequences, and summary statistics were averaged across 100 downsampling iterations. TRB sequences were retained for analysis only if CDR3 regions of at least seven amino acids were present. Diversity was measured with a Shannon entropy-derived clonality score and the Gini coefficient. In repertoire networks, the top 5000 CDR3 amino acid sequences were linked whenever an edit distance of one separated two sequences. For TRB CDR3 amino acid sequences, antigen specificity groups and MHC restriction were predicted with GLIPH2. To flag known CMV, EBV, HIV or tissue antigen associations, CDR3 amino acid sequences were matched against VDJdb and McPAS-TCR. Pre-ART, post-ART and control groups were compared with Wilcoxon signed-rank tests and Holm-Bonferroni correction. TCRdb re-hosts the immuneACCESS table, in-frame sequences only. Its copies lack some clones; in the studies checked, an unresolved V gene accounts for under half of them, and the cause for the rest is not known. D and trimming were read from the DNA, whereas the V and J calls and clone size are those reported in that table. The sample table contains 20,000 to 25,000 clones; only one count was recorded for approximately 83% of them. The ten largest account for about 5.7% of the sample.

This chain is built from TRBV6-5 and TRBJ2-7; 8 nucleotides in the junction match TRBD1. The receptor was isolated from a man younger than 45 with HIV. Sequencing used unsorted PBMCs, obtained 0.7 years before starting antiretroviral therapy. The sequence in DNA is TGTGCCAGCAGACGGACAGGGTGGTACGAGCAGTACTTC. Its coded protein is CASRRTGWYEQYF.